The rows below give T cell receptor beta chains drawn from one sample of a study of shared clonotypes between healthy human individuals. Profiled with immunoSEQ multiplex PCR; TCRdb holds only in-frame clones, not every one. The sample holds 2 million to 2.5 million clones, 92% seen once. Sequencing was carried out using naive CD4+ T cells from PBMCs. These receptors were obtained from a man between 18 and 29 years old in good health. Some clones in this sample may be carry-over from other donors' samples. The CDR3 runs from the conserved cysteine through the conserved F or W. The D gene is left open where the match is weak. Clone size is given for some rows only: seen once, a few or many times, or a class if the clone is expanded.

v_call,d_call,j_call,clone_size,cdr3_nt,cdr3_aa
TRBV6-5,.,TRBJ2-1,.,TGTGCCAGCAGTTGGAACCACAATGAGCAGTTCTTC,CASSWNHNEQFF
TRBV7-3,.,TRBJ2-1,.,TGTGCCAGCAGCTTAGATGTACGCGGAGGGTACAATGAGCAGTTCTTC,CASSLDVRGGYNEQFF
TRBV9,.,TRBJ2-1,.,TGTGCCAGCAGCGTAAGGGGAGTTGATGAGCAGTTCTTC,CASSVRGVDEQFF
TRBV4-1,.,TRBJ1-4,.,TGCGCCAGCAGCCAAGTGATTGAGGCCACAGTAAGGGAAAAGCTGTTTTTT,CASSQVIEATVREKLFF
TRBV7-2,.,TRBJ2-3,once,TGTGCCAGCAGCTTAGGTGTTAGTTTTCATACGCAGTATTTT,CASSLGVSFHTQYF
TRBV28,.,TRBJ2-5,.,TGTGCCAGCAGTTCAGAGGTGTGGAAGTACTTC,CASSSEVWKYF
TRBV4-1,.,TRBJ2-2,once,TGCGCCAGCAGCCAAGAAACGGCAGGGCCGAACACCGGGGAGCTGTTTTTT,CASSQETAGPNTGELFF
TRBV6-1,.,TRBJ1-1,.,TGTGCCAGCAGTGTCATCACAGGGAACACTGAAGCTTTCTTT,CASSVITGNTEAFF
TRBV29-1,.,TRBJ1-1,.,TGCAGCGTTGAAGGGAGGCAGTCGAACACTGAAGCTTTCTTT,CSVEGRQSNTEAFF
TRBV27,.,TRBJ1-1,.,TGTGCCAGCAGTTTATCGATAAGGGGGGGGAACACTGAAGCTTTCTTT,CASSLSIRGGNTEAFF
TRBV7-9,TRBD2,TRBJ2-5,.,TGTGCCAGCAGCCCCCGGGGGGTGTATGAGACCCAGTACTTC,CASSPRGVYETQYF
TRBV7-2,.,TRBJ1-1,.,TGTGCCAGCAGCCTTGGGGGCGAGGCTTTCTTT,CASSLGGEAFF
TRBV7-2,TRBD2,TRBJ2-1,.,TGTGCCAGCAGCTTCTTTAGACTAGCGGGTTACAATGAGCAGTTCTTC,CASSFFRLAGYNEQFF
TRBV5-1,TRBD1,TRBJ2-7,.,TGCGCCAGCAGCCCCATGGGACAGTTCTCCTACGAGCAGTACTTC,CASSPMGQFSYEQYF
TRBV19,TRBD2,TRBJ2-7,.,TGTGCCAGTAGTCTCGGGCTAGCGGGAGGTCACTCCTACGAGCAGTACTTC,CASSLGLAGGHSYEQYF
TRBV5-4,.,TRBJ2-6,.,TGTGCCAGCAGCTTGATGTCAGGGAGCTCTGGGGCCAACGTCCTGACTTTC,CASSLMSGSSGANVLTF
TRBV6-6,.,TRBJ2-7,.,TGTGCCAGCAGTTACGCAGGCTACGAGCAGTACTTC,CASSYAGYEQYF
TRBV27,.,TRBJ2-7,.,TGTGCCAGCAGTTTTGACCGATACTACGAGCAGTACTTC,CASSFDRYYEQYF
TRBV7-2,.,TRBJ1-1,.,TGTGCCAGCAGCTTAGTCCAGGATAACACTGAAGCTTTCTTT,CASSLVQDNTEAFF
TRBV7-2,TRBD2,TRBJ2-2,once,TGTGCCAGCAGCCCCGGGGGGTCCCGCGGGGAGCTGTTTTTT,CASSPGGSRGELFF
TRBV18,.,TRBJ1-1,.,TGTGCCAGCTCACCCGCGGTCACTGAAGCTTTCTTT,CASSPAVTEAFF
TRBV28,.,TRBJ1-2,once,TGTGCCAGCAGTGGCCCGGGGGAGCACTATGGCTACACCTTC,CASSGPGEHYGYTF
TRBV11-3,.,TRBJ1-5,.,TGTGCCAGCAGCTTCCCGGGGTCGGAATTT,CASSFPGSEF
TRBV7-9,.,TRBJ1-2,.,TGTGCCAGCAGCTTACTGGCCCGGAGGGGCTACACCTTC,CASSLLARRGYTF
TRBV5-1,TRBD1,TRBJ1-1,.,TGCGCCAGCAGCGAGTGGACAGGGTTGAACACTGAAGCTTTCTTT,CASSEWTGLNTEAFF
TRBV19,.,TRBJ1-2,.,TGTGCCAGTAGTACAAGATTATCCGGGGACTATGGCTACACCTTC,CASSTRLSGDYGYTF
TRBV30,.,TRBJ2-5,.,TGTGCCTGGAGTACGGGGGGCGCCGGTGAGACCCAGTACTTC,CAWSTGGAGETQYF
TRBV5-6,TRBD1,TRBJ2-7,.,TGTGCCAGCAGCTTGATGGGACAGGCCTACGAGCAGTACTTC,CASSLMGQAYEQYF
TRBV14,TRBD1,TRBJ2-5,.,TGTGCCAGCAGCCATTTTCTGGACAGGGGGCGACGAGAGACCCAGTACTTC,CASSHFLDRGRRETQYF
TRBV27,.,TRBJ1-2,.,TGTGCCAGCAGTTTAAGAGGGGGGCTTAACTATGGCTACACCTTC,CASSLRGGLNYGYTF
TRBV11-2,.,TRBJ2-7,.,TGTGCCAGCAGCGCCGGACCCTACGAGCAGTACTTC,CASSAGPYEQYF
TRBV5-1,.,TRBJ1-4,.,TGCGCCAGCAGCTTTCGACCCGGGGTCGGGCAAAAAGAAAAACTGTTTTTT,CASSFRPGVGQKEKLFF
TRBV11-2,.,TRBJ2-2,.,TGTGCCAGCAGCTTAGATCTGGGGCAGATCACCGGGGAGCTGTTTTTT,CASSLDLGQITGELFF
TRBV4-3,.,TRBJ1-2,.,TGCGCCAGCAGCCAAGACCTTATCGGGGGCTACACCTTC,CASSQDLIGGYTF
TRBV28,.,TRBJ1-2,.,TGTGCCAGCAGAGGAGGACCCGGCCTAGGGGGCTACACCTTC,CASRGGPGLGGYTF
TRBV28,.,TRBJ1-3,.,TGTGCCAGCAGTTTAAGTCCACACTCTGGAAACACCATATATTTT,CASSLSPHSGNTIYF
TRBV29-1,TRBD2,TRBJ2-1,.,TGCAGCGTTCGACTAGCGGAACCATCCTCCTACAATGAGCAGTTCTTC,CSVRLAEPSSYNEQFF
TRBV2,TRBD2,TRBJ2-3,.,TGTGCCACTGCCGGGACTAGTGAGGATACGCAGTATTTT,CATAGTSEDTQYF
TRBV30,.,TRBJ1-2,.,TGTGCCTGGAGGGCGACCCTGGAGGGCTACACCTTC,CAWRATLEGYTF
TRBV9,TRBD1,TRBJ2-2,.,TGTGCCAGCAGCGTAGCAGGGGGTGGCCCGGGGAACACCGGGGAGCTGTTTTTT,CASSVAGGGPGNTGELFF
TRBV7-8,TRBD1,TRBJ2-4,.,TGTGCCAGCAGCCCACCCGGACGTAGGGGGCTTAACATTCAGTACTTC,CASSPPGRRGLNIQYF
TRBV6-4,.,TRBJ2-1,.,TGTGCCAGCAGCTCCAAGGGCAATGAGCAGTTCTTC,CASSSKGNEQFF
TRBV15,.,TRBJ1-3,.,TGTGCCACCAGCAGAGGATTGGTCAGTACAGGCTCTGGAAACACCATATATTTT,CATSRGLVSTGSGNTIYF
TRBV28,TRBD2,TRBJ2-7,.,TGTGCCAGCAGACCAAGCGGGGAAACCTACGAGCAGTACTTC,CASRPSGETYEQYF
TRBV27,.,TRBJ2-1,.,TGTGCCAGCAGTTTAATATCTGGGGGTTCCTACAATGAGCAGTTCTTC,CASSLISGGSYNEQFF
TRBV28,.,TRBJ1-4,.,TGTGCCAGCAGTTTGGGTCGGCTGAATGAAAAACTGTTTTTT,CASSLGRLNEKLFF
TRBV7-9,.,TRBJ2-6,.,TGTGCCAGCAGCTCCAGATTACTAAGAAGCTCTGGGGCCAACGTCCTGACTTTC,CASSSRLLRSSGANVLTF
TRBV2,.,TRBJ2-4,.,TGTGCCAGCAGCGGGGCATCGGGTTCCATTCAGTACTTC,CASSGASGSIQYF
TRBV9,TRBD1,TRBJ1-5,.,TGTGCCAGCAGCCAGGGGGGGATCAATAGCAATCAGCCCCAGCATTTT,CASSQGGINSNQPQHF
TRBV11-3,.,TRBJ2-3,.,TGTGCCAGCAGCTTCAGGGGCGGCGGTACAGATACGCAGTATTTT,CASSFRGGGTDTQYF
TRBV14,.,TRBJ1-2,.,TGTGCCAGCAGCCTAACGGGAGGGGCTCGTGGCTACACCTTC,CASSLTGGARGYTF
TRBV6-6,TRBD2,TRBJ2-5,.,TGTGCCAGCAGCTTAGCGGGAATAAGAGAGACCCAGTACTTC,CASSLAGIRETQYF
TRBV5-1,.,TRBJ1-1,.,TGCGCCAGCAGCTTGGCAAGTGGCTTGGTATCTGAAGCTTTCTTT,CASSLASGLVSEAFF
TRBV27,.,TRBJ2-1,.,TGTGCCAGCAGTCCACCGGGACTTCTCAATGAGCAGTTCTTC,CASSPPGLLNEQFF
TRBV11-3,TRBD2,TRBJ2-1,.,TGTGCCAGCAGCCCTAAACTAGCGGGAGGGAATGAGCAGTTCTTC,CASSPKLAGGNEQFF
TRBV11-1,TRBD2,TRBJ2-1,.,TGTGCCAGCAGCTTGGCACTAGCGGGGTACAATGAGCAGTTCTTC,CASSLALAGYNEQFF
TRBV25-1,TRBD2,TRBJ2-6,.,TGTGCCAGCAGGGGACGACTAGCGGACCTCTCTGGGGCCAACGTCCTGACTTTC,CASRGRLADLSGANVLTF